This record concerns one TCR beta chain sequence. Its antigen is as yet unknown. Germline values: CDR1 SGDLS, CDR2 YYNGEE. V was trimmed by 4 bases and J by 7 bases, leaving 15 bases between them. The CDR3 spans 15 residues. Following extraction, RNA underwent reverse transcription to cDNA, which served as the sequencing template. Profiling relied on immunoSEQ multiplex PCR, and the TCRdb table lists in-frame clones only, not all of them. The data hold 130,000 or so clones, with over 60% observed a single time. The treatment was: oral pan-JAK inhibitor, 5-10 mg twice daily. Peripheral blood samples and lesional scalp punch biopsies were obtained from alopecia areata patients. These data belong to a study of CD8+ T cells in alopecia areata. As for the study in general: Patients remained on tofacitinib for 6 to 18 months and then went 6 months without it. Regarding the study as a whole: In scalp and blood, many expanded lesional clones persisted during tofacitinib. Scalp clonality, together with expanded CD8+ clones among the top 100, fell significantly with tofacitinib.

The V call is TRBV9, the J call TRBJ1-6; D remains ambiguous. The source of this sequence is a human donor with alopecia areata. The sample here was CD4+ T cells sorted from blood, taken at week 4, from a patient treated with tofacitinib. Here the CDR3 DNA reads TGTGCCAGCAGCCGGTTTGAGGGTGGCAATTCACCCCTCCACTTT. Translating it yields CASSRFEGGNSPLHF.